This TCR beta chain emerged from a study of blood T cell repertoires in COVID-19. Study-wide context: In each case, the material was cDNA or gDNA derived from T cells, B-cell-depleted T cells, or PBMCs.

Deletions cut 6 bases from V and 0 bases from J, with 8 bases between. The germline V gene has CDR1 MNHEY and CDR2 SVGAGI. This CDR3 is 13 amino acids long. Study processing details: Amplifying reference gene primers gave estimates of nucleated cell counts. Some clones are missing from TCRdb's copy, which holds only in-frame ones; the method was immunoSEQ multiplex PCR. The D gene and trimming were derived from the DNA, and the V and J assignments and clone size from that table. Of 90,000 to 100,000 clones detected, roughly 84% appear once; the ten largest clones hold 25%. The chain uses TRBV6-5 and TRBJ1-1, with a possible D match to TRBD1 (6 bases). Sequencing was carried out using peripheral blood. The source is a man aged 55 to 70 with acute or convalescent COVID-19. CDR3 loop: CASRRQVNTEAFF. The CDR3 region has the DNA TGTGCCAGCAGGAGACAGGTGAACACTGAAGCTTTCTTT.